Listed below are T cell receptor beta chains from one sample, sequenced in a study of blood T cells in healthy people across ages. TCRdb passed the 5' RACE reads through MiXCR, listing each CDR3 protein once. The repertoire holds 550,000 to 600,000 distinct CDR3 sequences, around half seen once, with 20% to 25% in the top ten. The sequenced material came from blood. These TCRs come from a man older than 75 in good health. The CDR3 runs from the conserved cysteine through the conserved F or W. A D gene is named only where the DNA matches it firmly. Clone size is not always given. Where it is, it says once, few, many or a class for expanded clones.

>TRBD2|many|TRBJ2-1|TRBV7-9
TGTGCCAGCACCCGGCCGTGGGGACTAGCCCTGGAGTACAATGAGCAGTTCTTC
CASTRPWGLALEYNEQFF
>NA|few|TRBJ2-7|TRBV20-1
TGCAGTGCTAGTCTTCCAGGCCCTACGGGGCAGTACTTC
CSASLPGPTGQYF
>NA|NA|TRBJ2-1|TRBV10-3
TGTGCCATCAGTGATCAGGTCAGCTCCTACAATGAGCGGTTCTTC
CAISDQVSSYNERFF
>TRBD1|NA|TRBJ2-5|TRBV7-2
TGTGCCAGCAGCTTAGTCTCGACAGGGGGTGGGGGAAAAGAGACCCAGTACTTC
CASSLVSTGGGGKETQYF
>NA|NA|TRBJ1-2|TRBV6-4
TGTGCCAGCAGTGAACTCGCTGGGGGCTATGGCTACACCTTC
CASSELAGGYGYTF
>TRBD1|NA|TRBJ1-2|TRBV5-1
TGCGCCAGCAGCCGCCCGGGACAGGGGGCGATTGAGGGCCACACCTTC
CASSRPGQGAIEGHTF
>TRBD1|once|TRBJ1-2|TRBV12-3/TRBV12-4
TGTGCCAGCAGGCCCACCGGGACAGGGTCCCATGGCTACACCTTC
CASRPTGTGSHGYTF
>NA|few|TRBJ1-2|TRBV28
TGTGCCAGCAGTTCACACCTGCGTTATAGTGGCTACACCTTC
CASSSHLRYSGYTF
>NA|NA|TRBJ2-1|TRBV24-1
TGTGCCACCAGGTCCGACAGAGACAATGAGCAGTTCTTC
CATRSDRDNEQFF
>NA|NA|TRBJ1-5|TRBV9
TGTGCCAGCGGCTTCAATCAGCCCCAGCATTTT
CASGFNQPQHF
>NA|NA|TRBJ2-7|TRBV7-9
TGTGCCAGCAGCCCCTTAGGGCGCTACGAGCAGTACTTC
CASSPLGRYEQYF
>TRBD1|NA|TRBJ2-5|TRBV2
TGTGCCAGCAGTGCAAGGACAGGGGAGACCCAGTACTTC
CASSARTGETQYF
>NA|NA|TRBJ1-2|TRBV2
TGTGCCAGCAGTAGACAGGCGCCCTATGGCTACACCTTC
CASSRQAPYGYTF
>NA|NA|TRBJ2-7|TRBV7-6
TGTGCCAGCAGCCCTCGGGCAGGGGCCCATTCAAGCTCCTACGAGCAGTACTTC
CASSPRAGAHSSSYEQYF
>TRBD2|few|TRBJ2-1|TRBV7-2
TGTGCCAGCAGCTTAGACCCTCTAGCGGGAGTTGAGCAGTTCTTC
CASSLDPLAGVEQFF
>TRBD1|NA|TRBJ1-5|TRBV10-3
TGTGCCATCAGTGAGAACAGGGGAGAATTACGGCCCCAGCATTTT
CAISENRGELRPQHF
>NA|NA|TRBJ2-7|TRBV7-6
TGTGCCAGCAGCGAGAACGGGCCGTACGAGCAGTACTTC
CASSENGPYEQYF
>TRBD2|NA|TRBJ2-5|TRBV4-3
TGCGCCAGCAGCCAAGGGCCTAGCGGGGGTCTCCAAGAGACCCAGTACTTC
CASSQGPSGGLQETQYF
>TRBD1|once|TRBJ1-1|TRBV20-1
TGCAGTGCTAGAGGGGACAGGGCGAACACTGAAGCTTTCTTT
CSARGDRANTEAFF
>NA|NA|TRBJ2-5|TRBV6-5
TGTGCCAGTAGTTACGCTAGGCAGACAGTGGGCAATGAGCGGTACTTC
CASSYARQTVGNERYF
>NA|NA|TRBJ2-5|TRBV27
TGTGCCAGCCAGAACAAGCACCAAGAGACCCAGTACTTC
CASQNKHQETQYF
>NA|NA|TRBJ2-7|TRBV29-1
TGCAGCGTTCGAAAGGGCAGGGGAGGCTCCTACGAGCAGTACTTC
CSVRKGRGGSYEQYF
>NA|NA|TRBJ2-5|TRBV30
TGTGCCTGGAGTGTACACGGGAATGAGCAGTACTTC
CAWSVHGNEQYF
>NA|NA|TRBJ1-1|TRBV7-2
TGTGCCAGCAGCGCCGGGGGAGCGAACACTGAAGCTTTCTTT
CASSAGGANTEAFF
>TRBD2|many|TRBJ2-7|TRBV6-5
TGTGCCACCAGGACTAGCGGATCCCACGAGCAGTACTTC
CATRTSGSHEQYF
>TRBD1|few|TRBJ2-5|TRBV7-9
TGTGCCAGCAGCCCCGGGACAGGGGACTTCCAAGAGACCCAGTACTTC
CASSPGTGDFQETQYF
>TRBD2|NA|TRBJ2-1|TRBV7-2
TGTGCCAGCAGCCGGACTAGCGGGAAGTCAAATGAGCAGTTCTTC
CASSRTSGKSNEQFF
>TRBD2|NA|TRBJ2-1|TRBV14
TGTGCCAGCAGCCAAATTAGCGGGGTCTACAATGAGCAGTTCTTC
CASSQISGVYNEQFF
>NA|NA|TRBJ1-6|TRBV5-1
TGCGCCAGCAGCTTGATGGAGTCACAGGATTCACCCCTCCACTTT
CASSLMESQDSPLHF
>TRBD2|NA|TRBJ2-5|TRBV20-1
TGCAGTGCTGAAAAACCCGGGACTAGCGGGAGCCGGGAGACCCAGTACTTC
CSAEKPGTSGSRETQYF
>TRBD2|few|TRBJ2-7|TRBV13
TGTGCCAGCAGCTCCGGACTAGCTAAGACCTACGAGCAGTACTTC
CASSSGLAKTYEQYF
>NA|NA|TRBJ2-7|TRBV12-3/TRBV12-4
TGTGCCAGCAGTTTGGGGGGGCCTAGATGGTACTTC
CASSLGGPRWYF
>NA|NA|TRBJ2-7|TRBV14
TGTGCCAGCAGCCAAAATCCCACGGCAGGGCTGCAGTACTTC
CASSQNPTAGLQYF
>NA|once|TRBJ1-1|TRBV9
TGTGCCAGCAGCGTAGACCCCATTGCCGGGGGTAAAGCTTTCTTT
CASSVDPIAGGKAFF
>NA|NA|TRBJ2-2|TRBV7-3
TGTGCCAGCAGCTTGGGACCGGGAACGAACACCGGGGAGCTGTTTTTT
CASSLGPGTNTGELFF
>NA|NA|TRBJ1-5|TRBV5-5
TGTGCCAGCAGCTTGGACGCGGGGGGCTTAAATCAGCCCCAGCATTTT
CASSLDAGGLNQPQHF
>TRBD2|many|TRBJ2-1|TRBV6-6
TGTGCCAGCAGGAAGACTAGCGGGAACAATGAGCAGTTCTTC
CASRKTSGNNEQFF
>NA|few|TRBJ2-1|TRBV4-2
TGTGCCAGCAGCCAAGCCGCAGTGAGCTCCTACAATGAGCAGTTCTTC
CASSQAAVSSYNEQFF
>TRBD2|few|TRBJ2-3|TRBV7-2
TGTGCCAGCAGGGACACGGGACTAGCGGGTAGCACAGATACGCAGTATTTT
CASRDTGLAGSTDTQYF
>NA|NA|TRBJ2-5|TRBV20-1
TGCAGTGCGCCTTACAGGATTCAAGAGACCCAGTACTTC
CSAPYRIQETQYF
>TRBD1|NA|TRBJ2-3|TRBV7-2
TGTGCCAGCAGCATTCGGGGAACCGGGACAGGGATCAGGAATACGCAGTATTTT
CASSIRGTGTGIRNTQYF
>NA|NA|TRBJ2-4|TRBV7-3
TGTGCCAGCAGCTTAGATGGCGGGACGGCCAAAAACATTCAGTACTTC
CASSLDGGTAKNIQYF
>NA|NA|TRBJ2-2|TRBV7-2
TGTGCCAGCAGCTTAGACGGCGGGAACACCGGGGAGCTGTTTTTT
CASSLDGGNTGELFF
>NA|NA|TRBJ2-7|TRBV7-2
TGTGCCAGCAGCGGAACCCAACAGGGCTCCTACGAGCAGTACTTC
CASSGTQQGSYEQYF
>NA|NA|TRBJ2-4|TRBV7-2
TGTGCCAGCAGCCGCCCCCCGGGACAAGGCAAAAACATTCAGTACTTC
CASSRPPGQGKNIQYF
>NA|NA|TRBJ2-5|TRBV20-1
TGCAGTGCTAGTGGGCAGACCCAAGAGACCCAGTACTTC
CSASGQTQETQYF
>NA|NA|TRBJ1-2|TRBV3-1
TGTGCCAGCAGCCAAGATCAGGGACTTCGGGGCTACACCTTC
CASSQDQGLRGYTF
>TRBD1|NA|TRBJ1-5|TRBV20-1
TGCAGTGCCGAATCCTGGACAGGGAGGATCGGCAATCAGCCCCAGCATTTT
CSAESWTGRIGNQPQHF
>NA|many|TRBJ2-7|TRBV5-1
TGCGCCAGCAGCTTGGGTGGGGGCACCTACGAGCAGTACTTC
CASSLGGGTYEQYF
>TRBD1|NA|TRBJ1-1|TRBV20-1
TGCAGTGCTAGGAACGACGAAGGGACAGGTGAAGCTTTCTTT
CSARNDEGTGEAFF
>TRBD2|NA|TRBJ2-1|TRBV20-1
TGCAGTGCCCACGCGGGGAGCGGGGTTCCCGAGCAGTTCTTC
CSAHAGSGVPEQFF
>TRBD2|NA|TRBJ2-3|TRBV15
TGTGCCACCAGCAGAGGTGGGACTAGCGGCACAGATACGCAGTATTTT
CATSRGGTSGTDTQYF
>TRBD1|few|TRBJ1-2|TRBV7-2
TGTGCCAGCAGCTTGGGACAGACCGATGGCTACACCTTC
CASSLGQTDGYTF
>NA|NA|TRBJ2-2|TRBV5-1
TGCGCCAGCAACGAACAGGCGAACACCGGGGAGCTGTTTTTT
CASNEQANTGELFF
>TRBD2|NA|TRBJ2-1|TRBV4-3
TGCGCCAGCAGCAAAGGGCCTAGCGGGGTAGACAATGAGCAGTTCTTC
CASSKGPSGVDNEQFF
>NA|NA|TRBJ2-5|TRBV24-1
TGTGCCACCAGTGATGGGACCAAGGGGGTGAAAGAGACCCAGTACTTC
CATSDGTKGVKETQYF
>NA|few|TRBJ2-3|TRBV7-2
TGTGCCAGCAGCTCCCGTAAGGGTGGGGCAGATACGCAGTATTTT
CASSSRKGGADTQYF
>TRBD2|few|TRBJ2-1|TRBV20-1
TGCAGTGCCGCCGGGACTAGCGGGGGGAGATACAATGAGCAGTTCTTC
CSAAGTSGGRYNEQFF
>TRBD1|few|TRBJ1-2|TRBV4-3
TGCGCCAGCAGCGCACAGGGGAAATCGGACTATGGCTACACCTTC
CASSAQGKSDYGYTF